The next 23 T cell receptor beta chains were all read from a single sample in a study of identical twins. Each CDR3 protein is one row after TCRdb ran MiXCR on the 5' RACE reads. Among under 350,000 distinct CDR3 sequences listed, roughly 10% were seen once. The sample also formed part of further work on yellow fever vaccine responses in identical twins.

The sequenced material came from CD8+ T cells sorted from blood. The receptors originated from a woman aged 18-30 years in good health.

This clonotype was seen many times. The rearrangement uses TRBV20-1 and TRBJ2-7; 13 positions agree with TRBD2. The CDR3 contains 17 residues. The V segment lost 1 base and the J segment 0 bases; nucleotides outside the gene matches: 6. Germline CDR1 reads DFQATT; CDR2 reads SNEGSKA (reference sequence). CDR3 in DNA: TGCAGTGCTAGAGTTGGACTAGCGGGGGAAAGCTCCTACGAGCAGTACTTC. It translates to CSARVGLAGESSYEQYF.

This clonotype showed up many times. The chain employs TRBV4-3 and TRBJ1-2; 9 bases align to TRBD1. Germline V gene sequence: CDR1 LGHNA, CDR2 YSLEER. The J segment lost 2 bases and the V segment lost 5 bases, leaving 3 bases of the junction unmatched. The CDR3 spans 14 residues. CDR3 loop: CASSRTGENYGYTF. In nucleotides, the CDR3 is TGCGCCAGCAGCAGGACAGGGGAGAACTATGGCTACACCTTC.

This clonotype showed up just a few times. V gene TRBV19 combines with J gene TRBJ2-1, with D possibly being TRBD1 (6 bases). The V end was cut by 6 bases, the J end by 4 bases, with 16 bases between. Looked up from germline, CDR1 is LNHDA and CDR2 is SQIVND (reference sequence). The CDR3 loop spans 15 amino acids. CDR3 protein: CASRSGVYVYNEQFF. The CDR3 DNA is TGTGCCAGTAGATCAGGGGTTTATGTGTACAATGAGCAGTTCTTC.

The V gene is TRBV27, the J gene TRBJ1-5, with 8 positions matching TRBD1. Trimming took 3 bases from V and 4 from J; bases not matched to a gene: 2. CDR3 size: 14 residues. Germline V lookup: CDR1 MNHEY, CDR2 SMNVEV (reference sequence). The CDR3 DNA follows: TGTGCCAGCAGTTTGACAGGGGAGAATCAGCCCCAGCATTTT. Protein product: CASSLTGENQPQHF.

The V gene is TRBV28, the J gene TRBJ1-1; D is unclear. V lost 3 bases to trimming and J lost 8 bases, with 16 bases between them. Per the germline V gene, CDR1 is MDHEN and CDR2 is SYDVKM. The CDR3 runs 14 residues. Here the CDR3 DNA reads TGTGCCAGCAGTTTTCCGACGGAACGAGTGGAAGCTTTCTTT. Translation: CASSFPTERVEAFF.

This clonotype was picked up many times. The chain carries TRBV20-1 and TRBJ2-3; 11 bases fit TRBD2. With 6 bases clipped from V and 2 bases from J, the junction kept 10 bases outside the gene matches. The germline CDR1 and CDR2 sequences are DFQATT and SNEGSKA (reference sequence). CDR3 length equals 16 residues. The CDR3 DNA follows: TGCAGTGCAAAAACCGGGACTAGCGGAGACACAGATACGCAGTATTTT. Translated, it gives CSAKTGTSGDTDTQYF.

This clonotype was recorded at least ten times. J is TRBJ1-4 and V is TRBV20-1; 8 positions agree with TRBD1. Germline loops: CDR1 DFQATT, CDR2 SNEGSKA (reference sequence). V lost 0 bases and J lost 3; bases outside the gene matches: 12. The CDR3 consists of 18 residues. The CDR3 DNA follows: TGCAGTGCTAGAGATTTGTCCCCAGACAGGGGTTCTAATGAAAAACTGTTTTTT. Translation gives CSARDLSPDRGSNEKLFF.

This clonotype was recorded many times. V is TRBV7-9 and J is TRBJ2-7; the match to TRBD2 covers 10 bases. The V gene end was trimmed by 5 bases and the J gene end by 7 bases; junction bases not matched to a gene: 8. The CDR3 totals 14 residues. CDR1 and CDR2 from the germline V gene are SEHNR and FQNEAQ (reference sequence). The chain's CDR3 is CASSPPLAGEEQYF. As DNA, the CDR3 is TGTGCCAGCAGCCCCCCCCTAGCGGGGGAGGAGCAGTACTTC.

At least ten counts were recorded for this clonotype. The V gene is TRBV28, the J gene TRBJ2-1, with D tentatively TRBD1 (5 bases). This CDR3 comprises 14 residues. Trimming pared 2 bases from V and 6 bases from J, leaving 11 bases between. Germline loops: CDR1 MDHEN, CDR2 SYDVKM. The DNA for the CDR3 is TGTGCCAGCAGTTTACGAGACAGCCGCAATGAGCAGTTCTTC. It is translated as CASSLRDSRNEQFF.

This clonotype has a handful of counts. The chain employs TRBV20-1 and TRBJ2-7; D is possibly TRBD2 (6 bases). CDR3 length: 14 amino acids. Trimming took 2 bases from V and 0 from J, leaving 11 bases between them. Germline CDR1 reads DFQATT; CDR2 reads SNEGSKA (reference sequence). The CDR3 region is CSARSVADSYEQYF. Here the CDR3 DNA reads TGCAGTGCTAGATCGGTAGCGGACTCCTACGAGCAGTACTTC.

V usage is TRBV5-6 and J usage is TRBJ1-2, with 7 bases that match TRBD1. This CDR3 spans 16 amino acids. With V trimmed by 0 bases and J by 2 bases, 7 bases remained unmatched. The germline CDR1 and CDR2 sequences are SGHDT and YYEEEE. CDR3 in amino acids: CASSLDRGPGNYGYTF. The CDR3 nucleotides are TGTGCCAGCAGCTTGGACAGGGGCCCGGGGAACTATGGCTACACCTTC.

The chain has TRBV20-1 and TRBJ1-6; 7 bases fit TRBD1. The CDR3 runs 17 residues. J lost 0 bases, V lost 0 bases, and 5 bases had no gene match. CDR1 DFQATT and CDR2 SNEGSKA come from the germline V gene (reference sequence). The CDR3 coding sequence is TGCAGTGCTAGAGACAGGGGGATAAGCTCCTATAATTCACCCCTCCACTTT. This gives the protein CSARDRGISSYNSPLHF.

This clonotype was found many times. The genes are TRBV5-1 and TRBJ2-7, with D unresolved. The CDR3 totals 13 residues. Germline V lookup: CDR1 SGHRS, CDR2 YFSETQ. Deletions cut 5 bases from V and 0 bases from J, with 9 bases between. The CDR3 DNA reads TGCGCCAGCAGTTGGTCGAGCTCCTACGAGCAGTACTTC. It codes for CASSWSSSYEQYF.

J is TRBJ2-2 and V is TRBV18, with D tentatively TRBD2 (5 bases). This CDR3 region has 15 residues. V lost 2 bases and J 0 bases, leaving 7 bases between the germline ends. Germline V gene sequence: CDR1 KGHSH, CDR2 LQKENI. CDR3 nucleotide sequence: TGTGCCAGCTCACCAGGGGAGCCGAACACCGGGGAGCTGTTTTTT. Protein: CASSPGEPNTGELFF.

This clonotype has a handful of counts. The CDR3 loop reads CASSLEGNPSEQYF. The CDR3 DNA reads TGTGCCAGCAGCTTAGAAGGGAACCCTAGCGAGCAGTACTTC. V is TRBV11-2 and J is TRBJ2-7, with D uncertain. CDR1 and CDR2 from the germline V gene are SGHAT and FQNNGV. The V end lost 0 bases, the J end lost 6 bases, and 12 bases lay between the germline ends. The length of the CDR3 is 14 residues.

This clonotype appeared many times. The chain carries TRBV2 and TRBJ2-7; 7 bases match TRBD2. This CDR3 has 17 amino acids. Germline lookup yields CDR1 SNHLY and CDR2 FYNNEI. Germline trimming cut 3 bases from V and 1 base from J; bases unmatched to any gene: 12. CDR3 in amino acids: CASSDGRHTANSYEQYF. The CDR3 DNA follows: TGTGCCAGCAGTGACGGGAGGCATACAGCTAATTCCTACGAGCAGTACTTC.

The CDR3 DNA follows: TGCGCCAGCAGCTTGGGACAGGGTGCCGAGCAGTACTTC. This codes for CASSLGQGAEQYF. J is TRBJ2-7 and V is TRBV5-1, with 7 bases aligning to TRBD1. V lost 0 bases, J lost 6 bases, and 3 bases stayed unmatched. This CDR3 comprises 13 residues. Germline assignment: CDR1 SGHRS and CDR2 YFSETQ.

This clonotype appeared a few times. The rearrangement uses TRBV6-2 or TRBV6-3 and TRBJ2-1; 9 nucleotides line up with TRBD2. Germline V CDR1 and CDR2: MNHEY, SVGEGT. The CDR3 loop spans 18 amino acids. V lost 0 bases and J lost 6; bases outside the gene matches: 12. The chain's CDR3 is CASSYSIRREGPFNEQFF. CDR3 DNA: TGTGCCAGCAGTTACTCTATTAGGCGGGAGGGGCCTTTCAATGAGCAGTTCTTC.

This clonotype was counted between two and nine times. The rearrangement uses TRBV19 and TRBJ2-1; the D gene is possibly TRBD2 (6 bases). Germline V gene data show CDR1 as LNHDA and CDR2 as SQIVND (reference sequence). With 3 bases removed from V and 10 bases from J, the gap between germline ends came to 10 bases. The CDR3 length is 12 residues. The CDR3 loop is CASSMYGGEQFF. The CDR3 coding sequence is TGTGCCAGTAGTATGTATGGAGGGGAGCAGTTCTTC.

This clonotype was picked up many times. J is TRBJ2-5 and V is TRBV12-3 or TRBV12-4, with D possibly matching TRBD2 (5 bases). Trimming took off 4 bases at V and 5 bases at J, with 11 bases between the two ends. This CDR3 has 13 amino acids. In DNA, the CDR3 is TGTGCCAGCAGTTCCCCGTGGGAGGAGACCCAGTACTTC. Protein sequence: CASSSPWEETQYF.

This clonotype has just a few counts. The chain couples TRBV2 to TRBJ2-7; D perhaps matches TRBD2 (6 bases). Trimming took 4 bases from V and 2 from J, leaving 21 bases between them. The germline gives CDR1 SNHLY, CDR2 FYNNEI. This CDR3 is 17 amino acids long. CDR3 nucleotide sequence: TGTGCCAGCAGTGTGGCGGGAAGGCGGAAACTACCCTACGAGCAGTACTTC. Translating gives CASSVAGRRKLPYEQYF.

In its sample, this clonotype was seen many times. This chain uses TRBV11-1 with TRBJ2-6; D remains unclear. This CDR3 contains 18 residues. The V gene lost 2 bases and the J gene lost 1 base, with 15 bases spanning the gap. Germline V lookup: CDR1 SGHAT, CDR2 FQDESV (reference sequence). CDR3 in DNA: TGTGCCAGCAGCTTACCCCACCCTCTGACTTCTGGGGCCAACGTCCTGACTTTC. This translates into CASSLPHPLTSGANVLTF.

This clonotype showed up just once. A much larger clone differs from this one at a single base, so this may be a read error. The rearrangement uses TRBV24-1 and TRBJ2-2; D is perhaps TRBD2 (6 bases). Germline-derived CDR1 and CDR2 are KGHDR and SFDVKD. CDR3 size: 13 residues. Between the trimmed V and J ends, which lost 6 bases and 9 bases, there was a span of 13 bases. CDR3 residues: CATSPGGAWELFF. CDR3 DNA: TGTGCCACCAGTCCCGGGGGAGCCTGGGAGCTGTTTTTT.